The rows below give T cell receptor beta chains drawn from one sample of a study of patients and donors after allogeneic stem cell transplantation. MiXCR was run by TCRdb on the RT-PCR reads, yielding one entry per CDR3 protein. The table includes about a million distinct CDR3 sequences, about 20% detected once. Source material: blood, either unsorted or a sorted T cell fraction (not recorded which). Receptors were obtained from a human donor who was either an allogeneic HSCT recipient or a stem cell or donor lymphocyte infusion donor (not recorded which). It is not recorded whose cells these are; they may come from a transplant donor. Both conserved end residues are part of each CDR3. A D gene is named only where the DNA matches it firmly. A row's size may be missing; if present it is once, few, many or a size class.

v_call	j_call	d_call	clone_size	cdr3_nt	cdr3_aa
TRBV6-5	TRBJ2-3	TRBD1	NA	TGTGCCAGCAGTTACTCGGGGCACAGGGGTGGGACAGATACGCAGTATTTT	CASSYSGHRGGTDTQYF
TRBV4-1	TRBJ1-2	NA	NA	TGCGCCAGCAGCCAAGAGAGGCGCGGGAGGGGCTATGGCTACACCTTC	CASSQERRGRGYGYTF
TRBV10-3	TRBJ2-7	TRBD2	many	TGTGCCATCAGTGAGTCAATTCGACTAGCGAGCTACGAGCAGTACTTC	CAISESIRLASYEQYF
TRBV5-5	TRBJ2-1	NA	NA	TGTGCCAGCACCCTTCGGACGGGGCTGAATGAGCAGTTCTTC	CASTLRTGLNEQFF
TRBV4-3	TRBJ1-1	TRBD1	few	TGCGCCAGCAGCCAGGGGGGGACAGTGAACACTGAAGCTTTCTTT	CASSQGGTVNTEAFF
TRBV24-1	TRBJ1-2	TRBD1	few	TGTGCCACCAGTGATGCTGGGACAGGGAACTATGGCTACACCTTC	CATSDAGTGNYGYTF
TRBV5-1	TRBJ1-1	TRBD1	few	TGCGCCAGCACGACAGGGGCCGCTGGACCTGAAGCTTTCTTT	CASTTGAAGPEAFF
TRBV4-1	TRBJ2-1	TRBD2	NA	TGCGCCAGCAGCCACTTACTAGCGGGGGGCAATGAGCAGTTCTTC	CASSHLLAGGNEQFF
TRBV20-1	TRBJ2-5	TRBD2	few	TGCAGTGCTAGTGTCCTTGCGGGGGGTCAAGAGACCCAGTACTTC	CSASVLAGGQETQYF
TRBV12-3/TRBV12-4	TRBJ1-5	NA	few	TGTGCCAGCAGTTTAATGGTTGGCAGGGGCCAGCCCCAGCATTTT	CASSLMVGRGQPQHF
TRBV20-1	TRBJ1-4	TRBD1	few	TGCAGTGCTAGTCGGGGACAGAGCAAGGGGGAAAAACTGTTTTTT	CSASRGQSKGEKLFF
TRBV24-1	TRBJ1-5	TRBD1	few	TGTGCCAGCACGCCGGGACAGGCAATGCAGCCCCAGCATTTT	CASTPGQAMQPQHF
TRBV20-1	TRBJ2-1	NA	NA	TGCAGTGCTAGAGATGAAGTGTCCTCTTACAATGAGCAGTTCTTC	CSARDEVSSYNEQFF
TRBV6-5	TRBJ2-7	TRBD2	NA	TGTGCCAGCAGTTACGGGAGGGGACGCAACGAGCAGTACTTC	CASSYGRGRNEQYF
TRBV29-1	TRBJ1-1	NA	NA	TGCAGCGCCGGGGGTTTTGAAGCTTTCTTT	CSAGGFEAFF
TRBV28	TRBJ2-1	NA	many	TGTGCCAGCAGTAGAAGGGTGTGGGCGGAAAGCTCCTACAATGAGCAGTTCTTC	CASSRRVWAESSYNEQFF
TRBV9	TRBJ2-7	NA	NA	TGTGCCAGCAGCGTAGATCCAGGGGCGGCCTACGAGCAGTACTTC	CASSVDPGAAYEQYF
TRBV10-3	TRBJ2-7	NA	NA	TGTGCCATCAGCCTGGGATTCCGGGACAAGCAGTACTTC	CAISLGFRDKQYF
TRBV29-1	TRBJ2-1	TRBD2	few	TGCAGCGTTGAAGGTCTGCCTAGCGGGGCTTACAATGAGCAGTTCTTC	CSVEGLPSGAYNEQFF
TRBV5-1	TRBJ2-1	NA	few	TGCGCCAGCAGCTCGAAGGAGGAGTTAGAGGATAGGAGGCCGTACAATGAGCAGTTCTTC	CASSSKEELEDRRPYNEQFF
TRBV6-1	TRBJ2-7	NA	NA	TGTGCCAGCAGTGGCGCAGGGTCCTGGGCGTACGAGCAGTACTTC	CASSGAGSWAYEQYF
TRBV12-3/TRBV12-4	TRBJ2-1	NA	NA	TGTGCCAGCAGTTGGGGGGGCTTCGACAATGAGCAGTTCTTC	CASSWGGFDNEQFF
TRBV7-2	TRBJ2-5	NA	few	TGTGCCAGCAGCTTAGGCGGGGCCGCCCAAGAGACCCAGTACTTC	CASSLGGAAQETQYF
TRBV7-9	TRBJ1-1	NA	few	TGTGCCAGCAGCTCGATAAGAGGCAACACTGAAGCTTTCTTT	CASSSIRGNTEAFF
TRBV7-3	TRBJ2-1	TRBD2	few	TGTGCCAGCAGCTTAAAGAGCGGGAGGAATGAGCAGTTCTTC	CASSLKSGRNEQFF
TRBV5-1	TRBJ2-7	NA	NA	TGCGCCAGCAGCTTGGACCCTACACGGGGGGCTAAAATCTCCTACGAGCAGTACTTC	CASSLDPTRGAKISYEQYF
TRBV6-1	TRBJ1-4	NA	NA	TGTGCCGGGAGGAGGACAGTTCTTAATGAAAAACTGTTTTTT	CAGRRTVLNEKLFF
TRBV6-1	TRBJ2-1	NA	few	TGTGCCAGCTCTGGACCCGCCTACAATGAGCAGTTCTTC	CASSGPAYNEQFF
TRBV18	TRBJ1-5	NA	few	TGTGCCAGCTCACCTGCCCGGGGGCTAGAGCCCCAGCATTTT	CASSPARGLEPQHF
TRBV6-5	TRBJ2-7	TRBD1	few	TGTGCCAGCAGTTACAGGACGCAGGGGGCCTTTTCCTACGAGCAGTACTTC	CASSYRTQGAFSYEQYF
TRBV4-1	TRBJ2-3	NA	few	TGCGCCAGCAGCCAAGATGCGGCGATGGATACGCAGTATTTT	CASSQDAAMDTQYF
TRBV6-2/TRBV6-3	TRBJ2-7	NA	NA	TGTGCCAGCAGTTACTCTAGGTTGGGATCGCGCTACGAGCAGTACTTC	CASSYSRLGSRYEQYF
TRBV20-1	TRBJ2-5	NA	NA	TGCAGTGCTAGAGGGGGGTCCCTGAAAATGGAGACCCAGTACTTC	CSARGGSLKMETQYF
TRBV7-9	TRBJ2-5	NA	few	TGTGCCAGCAAGAAAGAGAAAGAGACCCAGTACTTC	CASKKEKETQYF
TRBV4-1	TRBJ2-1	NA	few	TGCGCCAGCAGCCAAGATTTGGCGGGGAGGGGGGATGAGCAGTTCTTC	CASSQDLAGRGDEQFF
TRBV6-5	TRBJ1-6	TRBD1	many	TGTGCCAGCAGTTACGACAGGGCCTCCTATAATTCACCCCTCCACTTT	CASSYDRASYNSPLHF